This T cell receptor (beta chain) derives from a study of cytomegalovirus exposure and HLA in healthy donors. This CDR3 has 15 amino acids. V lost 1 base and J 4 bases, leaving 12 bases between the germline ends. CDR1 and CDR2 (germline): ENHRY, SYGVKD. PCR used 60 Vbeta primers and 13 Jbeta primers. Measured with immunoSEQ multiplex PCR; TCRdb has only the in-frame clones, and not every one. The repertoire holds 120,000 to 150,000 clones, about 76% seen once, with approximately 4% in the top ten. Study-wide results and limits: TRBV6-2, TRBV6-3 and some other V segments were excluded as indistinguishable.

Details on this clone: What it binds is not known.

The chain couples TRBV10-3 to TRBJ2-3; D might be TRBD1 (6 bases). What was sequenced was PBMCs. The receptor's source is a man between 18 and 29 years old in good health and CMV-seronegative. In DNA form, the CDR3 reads TGTGCCATCAGTGAGTTACCGGACAGCGCAGATACGCAGTATTTT. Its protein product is CAISELPDSADTQYF.